Listed below are T cell receptor beta chains from one sample, sequenced in a study of Ad26.COV2.S vaccination and SARS-CoV-2 variants. This table comes from immunoSEQ multiplex PCR, and its TCRdb copy is limited to in-frame clones, with some not included. Of around 380,000 clones in the sample, approximately 91% are singletons; the top ten hold 3.5%. The specimen was peripheral blood, collected in a trial of Ad26.COV2.S vaccine versus placebo. The receptors were gathered from a person aged 18 to 59 who received the Ad26.COV2.S COVID-19 vaccine or a placebo. Each CDR3 is given with its conserved first and last residue. The order of the fields is V gene, J gene, CDR3 protein.

V gene: TRBV5-1
J gene: TRBJ1-6
CDR3 protein: CASSQRGDNSPLHF

V gene: TRBV4-1
J gene: TRBJ2-3
CDR3 protein: CASSQRGGAASTDTQYF

V gene: TRBV10-3
J gene: TRBJ1-4
CDR3 protein: CAISDPTGGEKLFF

V gene: TRBV6-5
J gene: TRBJ2-1
CDR3 protein: CASSLGQGAFNEQFF

V gene: TRBV3-1/TRBV3-2
J gene: TRBJ2-3
CDR3 protein: CASSGTVAYTDTQYF

V gene: TRBV7-6
J gene: TRBJ2-7
CDR3 protein: CASSPGLSYEQYF

V gene: TRBV7-8
J gene: TRBJ1-2
CDR3 protein: CASSHYRGSNYGYTF

V gene: TRBV5-6
J gene: TRBJ1-5
CDR3 protein: CASSPNAGRDQPQHF

V gene: TRBV4-1
J gene: TRBJ1-5
CDR3 protein: CASSQDLTANQPQHF

V gene: TRBV3-1/TRBV3-2
J gene: TRBJ1-1
CDR3 protein: CASSQARQGTEAFF

V gene: TRBV18
J gene: TRBJ1-1
CDR3 protein: CASSPGGPMNTEAFF

V gene: TRBV5-1
J gene: TRBJ1-6
CDR3 protein: CASSLDNSPLHF

V gene: TRBV3-1/TRBV3-2
J gene: TRBJ2-5
CDR3 protein: CASSQVGPRETQYF

V gene: TRBV6-2/TRBV6-3
J gene: TRBJ1-1
CDR3 protein: CASSLLQNREAFF

V gene: TRBV6-5
J gene: TRBJ2-3
CDR3 protein: CASIALAGAKTTQYF

V gene: TRBV6-6
J gene: TRBJ2-3
CDR3 protein: CASRQLAVGTDTQYF

V gene: TRBV27
J gene: TRBJ2-7
CDR3 protein: CASSIQGSEQYF

V gene: TRBV19
J gene: TRBJ1-2
CDR3 protein: CASTGQGYVYGYTF

V gene: TRBV2
J gene: TRBJ2-7
CDR3 protein: CASFEDRGDEQYF

V gene: TRBV30
J gene: TRBJ2-4
CDR3 protein: CAWSVQGLIAKNIQYF

V gene: TRBV12-3/TRBV12-4
J gene: TRBJ1-1
CDR3 protein: CASSLDEAEAFF

V gene: TRBV7-2
J gene: TRBJ2-7
CDR3 protein: CASSLEEVSYEQYF

V gene: TRBV6-7
J gene: TRBJ2-1
CDR3 protein: CASSTGTGTPYNEQFF

V gene: TRBV9
J gene: TRBJ2-3
CDR3 protein: CASSVDSGGADGTQYF

V gene: TRBV7-2
J gene: TRBJ1-5
CDR3 protein: CASSTGTSNQPQHF

V gene: TRBV5-8
J gene: TRBJ2-3
CDR3 protein: CASSTPGLRDTQYF

V gene: TRBV10-1
J gene: TRBJ2-7
CDR3 protein: CASSELGRQGAYEQYF

V gene: TRBV18
J gene: TRBJ2-5
CDR3 protein: CASSPTTGAETQYF

V gene: TRBV10-1
J gene: TRBJ2-1
CDR3 protein: CASSESIGRARFF

V gene: TRBV27
J gene: TRBJ2-3
CDR3 protein: CASSAGITSTDTQYF

V gene: TRBV5-4
J gene: TRBJ2-7
CDR3 protein: CASSQPGQGNYEQYF

V gene: TRBV7-7
J gene: TRBJ2-1
CDR3 protein: CASSFVTGAPYNEQFF

V gene: TRBV6-5
J gene: TRBJ1-4
CDR3 protein: CASSYSGGQGHEKLFF

V gene: TRBV6-6
J gene: TRBJ2-7
CDR3 protein: CASSYSRISYEQYF